This TCR beta chain comes out of a study of pediatric ulcerative colitis. The data were produced by immunoSEQ multiplex PCR, yet TCRdb's version contains in-frame clones alone and is incomplete. The sample has 36,000 or so clones, less than 80% seen once. The rectum was sampled with one to two pinch biopsies at colonoscopy. The sequence was collected from a boy aged 5-17 years with moderate ulcerative colitis. Material for sequencing was gut tissue.

The CDR3 DNA reads TGTGCCAGCAGTATAGCGGTTAACACCGGGGAGCTGTTTTTT. Its protein product is CASSIAVNTGELFF. The V and J genes are TRBV25-1 and TRBJ2-2, with a tentative D call TRBD2 (6 bases). Deletions cut 5 bases from V and 2 bases from J, with 9 bases between. CDR1 and CDR2 from the germline V gene are MGHDK and SYGVNS. The CDR3 is 14 amino acids. The variable domain in full, with the rest retrieved from reference TRBV25-1 and TRBJ2-2, is EADIYQTPRYLVIGTGKKITLECSQTMGHDKMYWYQQDPGMELHLIHYSYGVNSTEKGDLSSESTVSRIRTEHFPLTLESARPSHTSQYLCASSIAVNTGELFFGEGSRLTVL.